This T cell receptor beta chain was captured by sequencing in a study of T cells after yellow fever vaccination. This clonotype was found a few times. As yet, its antigen is unknown. TCRdb analysed the 5' RACE reads with MiXCR anew, one entry per CDR3 protein. Of approximately 170,000 distinct CDR3 sequences listed, 9.5% to 11% are singletons. The study's findings and limits: A secondary response was less intense yet reached its peak sooner, at day 5 versus 15.

The V end lost 0 bases, the J end lost 10 bases, and 7 bases lay between the germline ends. The CDR3 totals 12 residues. Germline lookup yields CDR1 PRHDT and CDR2 FYEKMQ (reference sequence). The chain recombines TRBV13 with TRBJ1-5; D not resolved. The sequencing here drew on CD8+ T cells sorted from PBMCs, taken 15 days after the yellow fever booster vaccination. This sequence originates from a man aged 18 to 29 who received the YFV17D yellow fever vaccine. CDR3 loop: CASSLGREPQHF. CDR3 DNA: TGTGCCAGCAGCTTAGGTAGGGAACCCCAGCATTTT.